Here is one T cell receptor (beta chain) with its context. The antigen is undetermined. Sequenced by immunoSEQ multiplex PCR; TCRdb stores in-frame clones only, minus some. The sample shows 6,000 to 7,500 clones, 70% to 80% of them seen only once. The data originate from a study of tumor-infiltrating lymphocytes in localized non-small cell lung cancer. Turning to the study itself: Some samples were collected after neoadjuvant chemotherapy; smokers, never-smokers and several histologies were included. Tumor tissue and non-adjacent uninvolved lung came from each patient. Study findings and constraints: Different pieces of the same tissue were used for each assay.

Looked up from germline, CDR1 is SNHLY and CDR2 is FYNNEI. V dropped 4 bases and J dropped 3 bases, with 15 bases sitting between them. This CDR3 has 15 residues. The sequence came from a human donor with non-small cell lung cancer. The sample consisted of uninvolved lung tissue not adjacent to the tumor. This chain connects TRBV2 to TRBJ2-5; D assignment may be TRBD1 or TRBD2 (5 bases each). CDR3 DNA: TGTGCCAGCAGTGCGACCGGGACGCAGAAAGAGACCCAGTACTTC. Encoded protein: CASSATGTQKETQYF. The whole variable domain, remainder taken from reference TRBV2 and TRBJ2-5, is EPEVTQTPSHQVTQMGQEVILRCVPISNHLYFYWYRQILGQKVEFLVSFYNNEISEKSEIFDDQFSVERPDGSNFTLKIRSTKLEDSAMYFCASSATGTQKETQYFGPGTRLLVL.